The 5 T cell receptor beta chains below were found in one sample sequenced in a study of shared clonotypes between healthy human individuals. Measured with immunoSEQ multiplex PCR; TCRdb has only the in-frame clones, and not every one. In the table there are roughly 1.5 million clones, 95% to 99% of which are singletons. Sequenced: naive CD4+ T cells sorted from blood. Subset: CD45RA+ positively selected. These receptors all come from a man aged 30 to 45 in good health.

The chain uses TRBV5-1 and TRBJ2-3, with 9 bases identical to TRBD1. The germline V gene has CDR1 SGHRS and CDR2 YFSETQ. The CDR3 spans 14 residues. The ends lost 3 bases at V and 4 bases at J; junction bases unmatched: 3. The CDR3: CASSWDRVPDTQYF. CDR3 DNA: TGCGCCAGCAGCTGGGACAGGGTCCCAGATACGCAGTATTTT.

The chain has TRBV6-6 and TRBJ1-5; D may be TRBD1 (6 bases). This CDR3 is built from 15 residues. In germline, CDR1 is MNHNY, CDR2 SVGAGI (reference sequence). V gave up 6 bases and J gave up 6 bases, with 18 bases separating them. The CDR3 sequence is CASRSAGQRVQPQHF. The CDR3 coding sequence is TGTGCCAGCAGATCGGCCGGACAGAGGGTTCAGCCCCAGCATTTT.

V usage is TRBV10-2 and J usage is TRBJ2-5; TRBD1 matches at 11 bases. Germline-derived CDR1 and CDR2 are WSHSY and SAAADI. CDR3 length equals 17 residues. Trimming took 0 bases from V and 5 from J; bases not matched to a gene: 8. The CDR3 sequence is CASSESIGQGARETQYF. Written as DNA, the CDR3 is TGCGCCAGCAGTGAGTCAATAGGACAGGGGGCGCGGGAGACCCAGTACTTC.

J is TRBJ2-5 and V is TRBV10-1; 8 positions match TRBD2. CDR3 size: 13 residues. The junction had 2 bases not matched to a gene; V was cut back by 5 bases and J by 3 bases. CDR1 and CDR2 from the germline V gene are WNHNN and SYGVQD (reference sequence). This CDR3 is CASSRSGEETQYF. CDR3 coding DNA: TGCGCCAGCAGTCGTAGCGGGGAAGAGACCCAGTACTTC.

This clone showed up just once. Other nucleotide sequences from this sample produce the same CDR3. CDR3 bases: TGCGCCAGCAGCCAGTATAATGAGCAGTTCTTC. It specifies CASSQYNEQFF. This sequence joins TRBV4-3 and TRBJ2-1; D is undetermined. Germline CDR1 LGHNA, CDR2 YSLEER. The CDR3 loop spans 11 amino acids. V was cut by 3 bases and J by 7 bases, with 4 bases left in between.